The clone carrying this T cell receptor (beta chain) was found a few times. Its antigen is unidentified. Germline CDR1 is MNHNS and CDR2 is SASEGT. Trimming pared 5 bases from V and 0 bases from J, leaving 8 bases between. CDR3 length: 14 amino acids. These data are taken from a study of CD8 T cells in ankylosing spondylitis. Study-wide findings and caveats: In peripheral blood, disease-linked CD8+ clones occurred at relatively low frequencies. It was reported that disease-linked clones were significantly enriched in matched ankylosing spondylitis synovial fluid.

It was by quantitative 5'-RACE with molecular barcodes that TCR beta libraries were made. TCRdb reprocessed the 5' RACE reads via MiXCR and lists one record per CDR3 protein. The sample yields under 250,000 distinct CDR3 sequences, roughly 32% seen once. J is TRBJ2-1 and V is TRBV6-1; D is unresolved. The TCR was taken from a male donor with ankylosing spondylitis or in good health (not recorded which). What was sequenced was blood, either unsorted or a sorted T cell fraction (not recorded which). The CDR3 region has the DNA TGTGCCAGCAGTAAGGGCCTCTCCTACAATGAGCAGTTCTTC. Amino acid sequence: CASSKGLSYNEQFF.